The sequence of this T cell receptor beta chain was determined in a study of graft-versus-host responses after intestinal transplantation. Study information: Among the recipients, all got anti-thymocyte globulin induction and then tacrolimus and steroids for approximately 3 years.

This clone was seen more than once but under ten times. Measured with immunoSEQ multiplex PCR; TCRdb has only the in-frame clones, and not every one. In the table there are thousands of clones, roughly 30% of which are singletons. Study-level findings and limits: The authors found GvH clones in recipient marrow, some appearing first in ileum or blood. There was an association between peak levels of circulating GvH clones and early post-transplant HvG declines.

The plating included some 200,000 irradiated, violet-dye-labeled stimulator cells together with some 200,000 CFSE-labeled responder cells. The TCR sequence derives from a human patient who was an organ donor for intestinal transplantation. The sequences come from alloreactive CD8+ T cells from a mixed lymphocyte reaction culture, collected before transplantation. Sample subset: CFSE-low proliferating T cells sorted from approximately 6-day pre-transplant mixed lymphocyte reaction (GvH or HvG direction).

In nucleotides, the CDR3 is TGTGCCAGCAGTGACAGCGCTAGCGGGGGCGGTGAGCAGTTCTTC. Translation gives CASSDSASGGGEQFF. The rearrangement links TRBV6-4 to TRBJ2-1; 10 bases align to TRBD2. V gave up 2 bases and J gave up 9 bases; unmatched junction bases: 7. The CDR3 runs to 15 residues. CDR1 is MRHNA, CDR2 SNTAGT, per germline.